This entry is about one T cell receptor (beta chain). Using immunoSEQ multiplex PCR, the repertoire was profiled, and TCRdb retains in-frame clones only, with some absent. The repertoire holds fewer than 350,000 clones, with 85% as singletons. The CDR3 is made up of 17 amino acids. Germline lookup yields CDR1 KGHSH and CDR2 LQKENI. Trimming cost V 4 bases and J 7 bases; bases outside gene matches: 15. The data derive from a study of blood T cell repertoires in COVID-19. Assignments of participants to cohorts depended upon their own reported clinical history. This TCR came from a woman aged 45-65 years who had recovered from COVID-19. The chain uses TRBV18 and TRBJ2-1; the match to TRBD2 covers 8 bases. Sequencing was carried out using PBMCs or T cells enriched from blood (not recorded which). CDR3 sequence reads: CASSQSAPGGRSNEQFF. CDR3 sequence (DNA): TGTGCCAGCTCACAGTCGGCCCCTGGCGGGAGGAGTAATGAGCAGTTCTTC.